The clone carrying this TCR beta chain was recorded many times. Its antigen is not known. This specimen belongs to a study of human T cells and chemical hapten exposure. TCRdb independently ran MiXCR on the RACE reads; one entry per CDR3 protein. The table lists more than 300,000 distinct CDR3 sequences, approximately 5.1% of them singletons, with around 2.6% in the top ten. Study findings and constraints: Controls had significantly fewer large CDR3 similarity clusters than were formed by expanded TCRs.

Indicated time point: pre-sensitization, week 0. The treatment denotes: therapeutic diphenylcyclopropenone sensitization with weekly scalp DPC. Trimming pared 7 bases from V and 6 bases from J, leaving 12 bases between. The CDR3 length is 11 residues. The germline V gene has CDR1 SQVTM and CDR2 ANQGSEA. The TCR was taken from a woman between 50 and 59 years old with alopecia areata. Some clones in this sample may be carry-over from other donors' samples. The sequenced sample was whole blood, obtained in connection with sensitization to the hapten diphenylcyclopropenone (DPC). The chain combines TRBV29-1 with TRBJ1-1, with D possibly TRBD1 on 6 matching bases. The CDR3 bases are TGCAGCGCGGGACAATGGGCTGAAGCTTTCTTT. Translated, it gives CSAGQWAEAFF.